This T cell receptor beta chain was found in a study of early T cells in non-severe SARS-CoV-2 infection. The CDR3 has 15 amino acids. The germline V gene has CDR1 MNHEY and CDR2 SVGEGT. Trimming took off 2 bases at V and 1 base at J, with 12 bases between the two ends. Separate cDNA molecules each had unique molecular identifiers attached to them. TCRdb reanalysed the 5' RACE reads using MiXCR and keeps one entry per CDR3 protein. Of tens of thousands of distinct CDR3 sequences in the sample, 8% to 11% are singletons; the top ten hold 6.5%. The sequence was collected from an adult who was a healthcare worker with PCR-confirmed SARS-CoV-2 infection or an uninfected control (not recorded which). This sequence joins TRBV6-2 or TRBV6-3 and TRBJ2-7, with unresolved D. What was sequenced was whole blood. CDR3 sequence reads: CASSYIPWASYEQYF. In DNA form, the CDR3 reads TGTGCCAGCAGTTACATTCCGTGGGCTTCCTACGAGCAGTACTTC.